The entry below gives a single T cell receptor beta chain sequence along with its context. Its specificity is not known. The source of the sample is a study of PD-1 blockade in classical Hodgkin lymphoma. Looking at the study overall: The study gave patients nivolumab 3 mg/kg intravenously every 2 weeks. Study outcomes and limitations: At C4D1, TCR diversity had climbed significantly for CD4+ cells, though not for CD8+ cells. Whatever underlies the repertoire differences (possibly disease activity or prior therapy) remains undefined.

Assay used: immunoSEQ multiplex PCR; TCRdb lists only in-frame clones, some missing. Of about 31,000 clones listed, 85% are singletons. Every patient had relapsed following autologous stem cell transplantation, and cohorts differed in brentuximab vedotin exposure. The study purified CD4+ T cells from thawed PBMCs using magnetic negative selection. Complete response, partial response or progressive disease constituted the best response categories observed. CDR3 length: 15 residues. The V gene's germline CDR1 is LNHDA and CDR2 SQIVND (reference sequence). Trimming took 5 bases from V and 0 from J; bases not matched to a gene: 4.

The rearrangement joins TRBV19 to TRBJ2-3, with 8 bases identical to TRBD1. The sequencing here drew on CD4+ T cells from blood, taken at baseline. The sequence came from a human donor with classical Hodgkin lymphoma. DNA of the CDR3: TGTGCCAGTAGTCTGGGACAGGTGAGCACAGATACGCAGTATTTT. Its translation: CASSLGQVSTDTQYF.